This TCR beta chain appears in the sequencing data of a study of yellow fever vaccine responses in identical twins. From the RT-PCR reads, TCRdb called clonotypes with MiXCR, one entry per CDR3 protein. The repertoire includes several thousand distinct CDR3 sequences, about 83% of them detected once, and roughly 1.5% sits in the top ten. Study findings and constraints: Twin vaccine T cell responses reportedly seemed partly convergent, partly personalized.

There are a few counts of this clonotype. Its target is unknown. The source material was T cells from blood (PBMCs), unsorted or a sorted subset (not recorded which), sampled before or after yellow fever vaccination (not recorded which). This TCR was sampled from a woman in her late teens or twenties who received the yellow fever vaccine.

CDR3 loop: CASSLLTVPYNEQFF. In nucleotides, the CDR3 is TGTGCCAGCAGCTTACTTACAGTCCCCTACAATGAGCAGTTCTTC. This chain joins TRBV11-3 and TRBJ2-1; no clear D gene. This CDR3 has 15 residues. Germline-derived CDR1 and CDR2 are SGHNT and YENEEA. V was trimmed by 2 bases and J by 2 bases, leaving 10 bases between them.